The source of this T cell receptor (beta chain) is a study of blood T cell repertoires in COVID-19. Study context: Acute and convalescent COVID-19 specimens originated in the United States, Italy and Spain. T cells, B-cell-depleted T cells, or PBMCs provided the cDNA or gDNA that served as material.

Germline loops: CDR1 LGHNA, CDR2 YSLEER. The CDR3 consists of 17 residues. Trimming took 0 bases from V and 0 from J, leaving 12 bases between them. Original handling: The authors estimated nucleated cell counts from reference gene primer amplification. Some clones are missing from TCRdb's copy, which holds only in-frame ones; the method was immunoSEQ multiplex PCR. V, J and clone size reflect that table, while D and trimming were determined from the DNA. The repertoire holds fewer than 250,000 clones, with roughly 85% as singletons. The chain is built from TRBV4-3 and TRBJ1-3; D remains ambiguous. Material: peripheral blood. The TCR originated in a woman between 40 and 50 years old with active or convalescent COVID-19. CDR3 region: CASSQDHPGYSGNTIYF. DNA for the CDR3: TGCGCCAGCAGCCAAGATCATCCAGGCTACTCTGGAAACACCATATATTTT.